This TCR beta chain was sequenced during a study of shared clonotypes between healthy human individuals. Clones were read by immunoSEQ multiplex PCR, and TCRdb kept only the in-frame ones, dropping some. The sample yields over a million clones, roughly 96% seen once. The CDR3 has 11 residues. Germline loops: CDR1 SQVTM, CDR2 ANQGSEA. Adult donors, all healthy and HIV-negative, had no recent acute infections or vaccinations. In the CD4+ fraction, cells were divided into CD45RA+ naive and CD45RA-negative memory subsets. The rearrangement uses TRBV29-1 and TRBJ1-4; D is undetermined. Sequencing was performed on naive CD4+ T cells sorted from blood. Stated subset: CD45RA+ positively selected. The sequence derives from a man aged 25 to 40 in good health. The CDR3 here is CSPLMNGKLFF. In nucleotides, the CDR3 is TGCAGTCCACTGATGAACGGAAAACTGTTTTTT.